Here is one T cell receptor beta chain with its context. The antigen is not known. The data belong to a study of beta chain features in type 1 diabetes. Germline values: CDR1 SEHNR, CDR2 FQNEAQ (reference sequence). Trimming at V came to 5 bases and at J to 6 bases, leaving 4 bases not matched to a gene. The CDR3 spans 14 residues. Study conclusions and caveats: Researchers report that Type 1 diabetes patients had moderately but significantly shorter TCRB CDR3s across all four CD4+ subsets.

What was sequenced were expressed TCRB transcripts, since all of the isolated RNA had been reverse transcribed. Sequencing used immunoSEQ multiplex PCR; TCRdb keeps in-frame clones, though not all of them. This table holds about 260,000 clones, around 68% found once. The rearrangement links TRBV7-9 to TRBJ2-7; 13 bases agree with TRBD2. The clonotype comes from a man aged 30 to 45 in good health. Sequenced input: naive CD4+ T cells from blood. The CDR3 DNA is TGTGCCAGCAGCAAGAGACTAGCGGGAGGCGAGCAGTACTTC. It codes for CASSKRLAGGEQYF.